Presented here are 2 T cell receptor beta chains from one specimen sequenced in a study of shared clonotypes between healthy human individuals. Data came from immunoSEQ multiplex PCR; TCRdb stores just in-frame clones and leaves some out. This repertoire shows around 560,000 clones, approximately 96% found once; its top ten account for 0.11%. Terminally differentiated effector memory CD45RA+ cells were excluded from the naive CD8 cells, which were CD45RO-negative and positively selected for CCR7. Sequencing was done on a sample of naive CD8+ T cells sorted from blood. The receptor set was obtained from a woman aged 25-40 years in good health.

The chain links TRBV27 to TRBJ1-2, with D possibly TRBD1 on 5 matching bases. The CDR3 totals 10 residues. Germline lookup yields CDR1 MNHEY and CDR2 SMNVEV (reference sequence). V lost 6 bases and J lost 6, with 5 bases in between. The CDR3 nucleotides read TGTGCCAGCAGGGGGGATGGCTACACCTTC. Translated, it gives CASRGDGYTF.

CDR3 in DNA: TGTGCCAGCAGTTTGGGGGAGGGGCCAGCTAACTATGGCTACACCTTC. Translation: CASSLGEGPANYGYTF. This chain links TRBV28 with TRBJ1-2; a possible D gene is TRBD1 (5 bases). CDR3 size: 16 residues. V was cut by 3 bases and J by 0 bases, with 14 bases left in between. Per germline, CDR1 MDHEN and CDR2 SYDVKM.